One T cell receptor beta chain is described in this entry. This clone was counted once. Its antigen target is currently unknown. The input lacks base qualities; no much larger clone sits a single base away. Libraries were built with the immunoSEQ multiplex PCR assay. This immuneACCESS table, as held by TCRdb, lists in-frame sequences with V and J called but not all clones. Of the missing ones, under half trace to an unresolved V gene in checked studies; the others have no known cause. In this sample the table shows roughly 70,000 clones, around 90% of which occur a single time. Jointly, the top ten make up roughly 2.1% of the sample. The sample is drawn from a study of T cell changes during pregnancy in multiple sclerosis (dated by TCRdb to between 2019 and 2020). Background for the entire study: The study looked at changes in the T cell repertoire across pregnancy in women with multiple sclerosis.

V is shortened by 5 bases, J by 6 bases, and the region joining them spans 16 bases. From its cysteine to its phenylalanine, the CDR3 spans 14 amino acids. Left in the record is the CDR3 DNA by itself, 42 bases read in frame from the first base. CDR1 and CDR2 are drawn from the germline V gene: SGHAT, FQNNGV. The sequenced sample was peripheral blood, obtained in the first trimester of pregnancy. The V and J segments used are TRBV11-2 and TRBJ1-2; the D segment cannot be called with confidence. This clonotype originated in a female donor with multiple sclerosis, enrolled in a pregnancy study. The bases are TGTGCCAGCAGCGGCGCCACTACCGGCGATGGCTACACCTTC. This yields the protein CASSGATTGDGYTF. The entire variable domain, with the stretches around the CDR3 drawn from the reference TRBV11-2 and TRBJ1-2 proteins, is EAGVAQSPRYKIIEKRQSVAFWCNPISGHATLYWYQQILGQGPKLLIQFQNNGVVDDSQLPKDRFSAERLKGVDSTLKIQPAKLEDSAVYLCASSGATTGDGYTFGSGTRLTVV.